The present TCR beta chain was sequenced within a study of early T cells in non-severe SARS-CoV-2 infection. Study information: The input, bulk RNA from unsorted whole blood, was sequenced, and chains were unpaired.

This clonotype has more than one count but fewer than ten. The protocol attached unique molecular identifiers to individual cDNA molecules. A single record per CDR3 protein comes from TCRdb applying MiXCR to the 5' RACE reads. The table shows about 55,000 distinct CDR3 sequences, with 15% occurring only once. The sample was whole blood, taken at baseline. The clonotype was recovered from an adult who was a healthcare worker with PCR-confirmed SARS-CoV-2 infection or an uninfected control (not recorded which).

The DNA for the CDR3 is TGCAGTGCACATGAAAACTATGGCTACACCTTC. This codes for CSAHENYGYTF. The V call is TRBV20-1, the J call TRBJ1-2, with D unresolved. CDR1 DFQATT and CDR2 SNEGSKA come from the germline V gene (reference sequence). Trimming removed 6 bases at V and 2 bases at J, with 7 bases between. CDR3 length: 11 amino acids.